The 8 T cell receptor beta chains below were found in one sample sequenced in a study of blood T cell repertoires in COVID-19. Assay used: immunoSEQ multiplex PCR; TCRdb lists only in-frame clones, some missing. The top ten hold around 5% of the sample, which has more than 200,000 clones, about 88% seen once. The sequenced sample was peripheral blood. The receptors come from a woman aged 55 to 70 with COVID-19, enrolled during active disease.

This clone turned up a few times. CDR3 protein: CASSPLAGGYNEQFF. In DNA, the CDR3 is TGCGCCAGCAGCCCCTTAGCGGGAGGATACAATGAGCAGTTCTTC. V and J are TRBV5-1 and TRBJ2-1; 10 bases are a match to TRBD2. The trim removed 4 bases at V and 4 bases at J, leaving 5 bases unmatched. Germline CDR1 and CDR2: SGHRS and YFSETQ. The CDR3 is made up of 15 amino acids.

The rearrangement uses TRBV27 and TRBJ1-5, with 7 positions matching TRBD1. This CDR3 is built from 15 residues. Losses at the gene ends were 3 bases for V and 2 bases for J; bases not matched to a gene: 4. Germline CDR1 and CDR2: MNHEY and SMNVEV (reference sequence). The DNA of the CDR3 is TGTGCCAGCAGTTTTCGGGGGACAGGCAATCAGCCCCAGCATTTT. Protein product: CASSFRGTGNQPQHF.

The chain couples TRBV29-1 to TRBJ2-2, with 11 bases fitting TRBD2. The V gene's germline CDR1 is SQVTM and CDR2 ANQGSEA. V shed 7 bases, J shed 6 bases, and the junction held 7 bases outside the gene matches. CDR3 length: 14 residues. The CDR3 sequence: CSGLAGGGAGELFF. As DNA, the CDR3 is TGCAGCGGTCTAGCGGGAGGAGGGGCCGGGGAGCTGTTTTTT.

This clone showed up just a few times. The junction shows a germline mismatch at one end, possibly a read error. The rearrangement joins TRBV30 to TRBJ2-7; 8 bases match TRBD2. This CDR3 is built from 14 residues. Per germline, CDR1 GTSNPN and CDR2 SVGIG (reference sequence). The CDR3 spells CAWTGTRVSYEQYF. CDR3 DNA: TGTGCATGGACCGGGACTAGGGTGTCCTACGAGCAGTACTTC. Full variable domain (remainder filled in from reference TRBV30 and TRBJ2-7): SQTIHQWPATLVQPVGSPLSLECTVEGTSNPNLYWYRQAAGRGLQLLFYSVGIGQISSEVPQNLSASRPQDRQFILSSKKLLLSDSGFYLCAWTGTRVSYEQYFGPGTRLTVT.

About this clone itself: A read error may produce the germline difference seen at one junction end. In DNA, the CDR3 is TGCAGCGTCGAAGACAGACAGGGCCAGGGGGGGGCCAACGTCCTGACTTTC. Its protein is CSVEDRQGQGGANVLTF. The chain has TRBV29-1 and TRBJ2-6, with 7 nucleotides matching TRBD1. This CDR3 region has 17 residues. Germline V gene data show CDR1 as SQVTM and CDR2 as ANQGSEA.

The rearrangement links TRBV28 to TRBJ2-3; 7 positions agree with TRBD1. The germline gives CDR1 MDHEN, CDR2 SYDVKM. J gave up 6 bases and V 6 bases, and 3 bases lay outside the gene matches. The CDR3 has 12 amino acids. CDR3 sequence reads: CASRQQGDTQYF. The CDR3 DNA follows: TGTGCCAGCAGACAACAGGGGGATACGCAGTATTTT.

The chain combines TRBV28 with TRBJ2-7; 9 nucleotides align to TRBD1. With V trimmed by 3 bases and J by 0 bases, 3 bases remained unmatched. This CDR3 region has 15 residues. Looked up from germline, CDR1 is MDHEN and CDR2 is SYDVKM. The CDR3 coding sequence is TGTGCCAGCAGTTTTAGGGACAGGGTCTCCTACGAGCAGTACTTC. It encodes CASSFRDRVSYEQYF.

The CDR3 DNA is TGCAGCGTTGGGAAGGGGGTAACGGCTAGCGGGAACGATGAGCAGTTCTTC. Protein product: CSVGKGVTASGNDEQFF. The chain combines TRBV29-1 with TRBJ2-1; 9 bases are shared with TRBD2. CDR1 and CDR2 (germline): SQVTM, ANQGSEA. The CDR3 is 17 residues long. Germline trimming cut 4 bases from V and 8 bases from J; bases unmatched to any gene: 18.